The clone carrying this T cell receptor beta chain was seen at least ten times. Antigen unknown. These data come from a study of T-cell reconstitution after alpha-beta-depleted transplantation in children. The germline V gene encodes CDR1 MNHEY and CDR2 SVGAGI. The CDR3 covers 16 residues. V was pared by 6 bases and J by 0 bases, with 15 bases between. General study results and limits: There were reportedly several hundred expanded graft clones from which alpha-beta T cells came about two months after transplant. T-cell numbers and diversity, one year after transplant, stemmed largely from T cells that were newly produced.

Unique molecular identifiers were used in preparing the TCRbeta library. TCRdb itself ran the PCR reads through MiXCR, one entry per CDR3 protein. The sample carries about 300,000 distinct CDR3 sequences, about a tenth recorded once. The V gene is TRBV6-5, the J gene TRBJ2-4; D remains ambiguous. The input for sequencing was PBMCs, taken before TCRalphabeta/CD19-depleted stem cell transplant. This TCR came from a boy in the first two years of life with acute myeloid leukemia, due to receive a stem cell transplant. In DNA form, the CDR3 reads TGTGCCAGCAGCGCCGGTGACTCCTTAGCCAAAAACATTCAGTACTTC. Protein sequence: CASSAGDSLAKNIQYF.